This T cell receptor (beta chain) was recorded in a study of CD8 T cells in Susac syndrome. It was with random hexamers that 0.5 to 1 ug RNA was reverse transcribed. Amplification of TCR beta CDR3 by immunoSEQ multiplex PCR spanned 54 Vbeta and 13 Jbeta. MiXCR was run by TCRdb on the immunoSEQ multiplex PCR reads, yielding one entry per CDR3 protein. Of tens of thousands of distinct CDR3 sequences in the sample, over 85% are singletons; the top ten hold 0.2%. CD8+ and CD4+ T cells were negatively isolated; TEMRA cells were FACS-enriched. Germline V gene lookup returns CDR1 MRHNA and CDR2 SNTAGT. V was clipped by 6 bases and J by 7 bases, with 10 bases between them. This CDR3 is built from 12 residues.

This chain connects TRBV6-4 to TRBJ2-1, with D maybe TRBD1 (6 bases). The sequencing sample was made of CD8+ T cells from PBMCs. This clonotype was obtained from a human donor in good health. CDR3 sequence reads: CASRSRGNEQFF. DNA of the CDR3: TGTGCCAGCAGATCTAGGGGGAATGAGCAGTTCTTC.